This TCR beta chain was identified in a study of T-cell memory formation after mild COVID-19. The wider study: TCR clusters showed largely donor specificity.

As regards this clonotype: The antigen is unknown.

The germline V and J ends were trimmed by 1 base and 1 base, with 7 bases remaining between them. The CDR3 length is 14 residues. Germline assignment: CDR1 LGHDT and CDR2 YNNKEL (reference sequence). TCRdb ran MiXCR on the 5' RACE reads and lists one entry per CDR3 protein. The table has hundreds of thousands of distinct CDR3 sequences, roughly 20% seen once. General study findings and limits: Proof of SARS-CoV-2 specificity was absent for the second-wave clones that crested on day 37. Contracting CD8+ clones were enriched in EMRA, CD4+ mainly in CM and EM. Balance between CD4 and CD8 was seen in clones contracting day 15 to 85, and a CD4+ lean was seen in later expanders.

This TCR came from an adult woman who had mild COVID-19 (a few samples of this study predate the infection). Cell type and time point are not known. V and J are TRBV3-1 and TRBJ1-1; D is unclear. Material for sequencing was PBMCs or a T cell subset sorted from them (not recorded which). The CDR3 loop is CASSQGVENTEAFF. CDR3 DNA sequence: TGTGCCAGCAGCCAAGGCGTTGAGAACACTGAAGCTTTCTTT.